A selection of T cell receptor beta chains follows, all from one sample in a study of T cells in Graves' hyperthyroidism and ophthalmopathy. One entry per CDR3 protein, called by TCRdb with MiXCR from the multiplex PCR reads. The data show hundreds of thousands of distinct CDR3 sequences, over 12% seen once. The sequencing sample was made of blood. Receptors originate from a man aged 18 to 29 with Graves' ophthalmopathy. CDR3s include the opening cysteine and the closing phenylalanine or tryptophan. D genes are given only for firm matches. Not all rows give a size; the values are once, few, many and, for expanded clones, a class.

D gene	clone size	V gene	J gene	CDR3 protein	CDR3 DNA
NA	many	TRBV7-2	TRBJ1-4	CASSEDGTDEKLFF	TGTGCCAGCAGCGAAGACGGGACGGATGAAAAACTGTTTTTT
TRBD2	NA	TRBV19	TRBJ2-1	CASSIPRLAGGHNEQFF	TGTGCCAGTAGTATTCCCAGACTAGCGGGAGGTCACAATGAGCAGTTCTTC
NA	few	TRBV15	TRBJ2-2	CATSPQWGANTGELFF	TGTGCCACCAGCCCGCAGTGGGGGGCGAACACCGGGGAGCTGTTTTTT
NA	NA	TRBV20-1	TRBJ2-7	CSVTRGKVSYEQYF	TGCAGTGTTACACGTGGAAAAGTCTCCTACGAGCAGTACTTC
TRBD1	NA	TRBV7-9	TRBJ2-7	CASSLATDWQGAYEQYF	TGTGCCAGCAGCTTAGCTACGGACTGGCAGGGGGCCTACGAGCAGTACTTC
NA	many	TRBV5-6	TRBJ1-1	CASSQKTVNTEAFF	TGTGCCAGCAGCCAAAAAACAGTGAACACTGAAGCTTTCTTT
TRBD1	NA	TRBV30	TRBJ2-3	CAWSLIGGGTDSQYF	TGTGCCTGGAGTTTGATAGGGGGCGGCACAGATTCGCAGTATTTT
TRBD1	NA	TRBV30	TRBJ2-4	CAWDSGTGNIQYF	TGTGCCTGGGATTCCGGGACAGGGAACATTCAGTACTTC
NA	many	TRBV7-9	TRBJ1-2	CASSLEGVSGGYTF	TGTGCCAGCAGCTTAGAGGGGGTGTCCGGGGGCTACACCTTC
TRBD2	NA	TRBV25-1	TRBJ2-7	CASSALLAGGPGEQYF	TGTGCCAGCAGTGCGCTACTAGCGGGAGGGCCGGGAGAGCAGTACTTC
TRBD2	few	TRBV4-3	TRBJ2-7	CASSLKEGLVGYEQYF	TGCGCCAGCAGCCTTAAGGAAGGACTAGTGGGCTACGAGCAGTACTTC
NA	many	TRBV24-1	TRBJ2-4	CATTYPAAAKNIQYF	TGTGCCACCACCTACCCGGCGGCAGCCAAAAACATTCAGTACTTC
NA	many	TRBV2	TRBJ2-2	CASSEMLNTGELFF	TGTGCCAGCAGTGAAATGTTGAACACCGGGGAGCTGTTTTTT
NA	many	TRBV29-1	TRBJ1-1	CSVFGSSAMNTEAFF	TGCAGCGTTTTTGGGTCCTCTGCGATGAACACTGAAGCTTTCTTT
NA	many	TRBV5-1	TRBJ2-1	CASSFVGAGNEQFF	TGCGCCAGCAGCTTTGTAGGGGCTGGCAATGAGCAGTTCTTC
NA	NA	TRBV27	TRBJ2-7	CASSAGEGPYEQYF	TGTGCCAGCAGCGCTGGGGAAGGCCCCTACGAGCAGTACTTC
TRBD2	many	TRBV7-2	TRBJ2-1	CASSPMGLAGARGQFF	TGTGCCAGCAGCCCCATGGGACTAGCGGGGGCTAGGGGGCAGTTCTTC
TRBD2	many	TRBV29-1	TRBJ2-1	CSVGTSVHNEQFF	TGCAGCGTTGGGACTAGCGTCCACAATGAGCAGTTCTTC
NA	NA	TRBV5-1	TRBJ2-7	CASKRSSYEQYF	TGCGCCAGCAAGCGGTCCTCCTACGAGCAGTACTTC
TRBD1	many	TRBV11-2	TRBJ1-5	CASSSTGRHQPQHF	TGTGCCAGCAGCTCGACAGGGAGGCATCAGCCCCAGCATTTT
NA	many	TRBV27	TRBJ2-7	CASSGTGRISYEQYF	TGTGCCAGCAGTGGAACAGGGAGGATCTCCTACGAGCAGTACTTC
TRBD2	few	TRBV6-6	TRBJ2-1	CASSYSGLAGANEQFF	TGTGCCAGCAGTTACTCGGGACTAGCGGGGGCCAATGAGCAGTTCTTC
NA	few	TRBV5-1	TRBJ2-1	CASSFLADEQFF	TGCGCCAGCAGCTTTTTAGCGGATGAGCAGTTCTTC
TRBD1	many	TRBV11-3	TRBJ1-6	CASTQDRVDSPLHF	TGTGCCAGCACCCAGGACAGGGTTGATTCACCCCTCCACTTT
TRBD1	many	TRBV12-3/TRBV12-4	TRBJ1-6	CASSRGGTVNSPLHF	TGTGCCAGCAGTCGCGGAGGGACAGTCAATTCACCCCTCCACTTT
TRBD1	NA	TRBV27	TRBJ1-5	CASRQTGGHNQPQHF	TGTGCCAGCAGACAGACAGGGGGACACAATCAGCCCCAGCATTTT
NA	many	TRBV18	TRBJ2-5	CASSPPGRTETQYF	TGTGCCAGCTCACCCCCAGGCCGAACGGAGACCCAGTACTTC
TRBD2	many	TRBV20-1	TRBJ2-7	CSARDLGGSRVVHEQYF	TGCAGTGCTAGAGATCTCGGCGGGAGTCGTGTTGTCCACGAGCAGTACTTC
TRBD2	few	TRBV5-5	TRBJ2-4	CASSAGLAVEIQYF	TGTGCCAGCAGCGCGGGACTAGCAGTGGAAATTCAGTACTTC
NA	many	TRBV27	TRBJ1-2	CASSLGTPRDGYGYTF	TGTGCCAGCAGTTTGGGGACCCCCCGGGACGGCTATGGCTACACCTTC
NA	many	TRBV5-1	TRBJ1-1	CASSGLDGMNTEAFF	TGCGCCAGCAGCGGTTTGGACGGAATGAACACTGAAGCTTTCTTT
TRBD1	few	TRBV11-3	TRBJ2-2	CASSDTGGSTGELFF	TGTGCCAGCAGCGATACAGGGGGCAGCACCGGGGAGCTGTTTTTT
NA	many	TRBV11-2	TRBJ1-5	CASSLAPRGPQHF	TGTGCCAGCAGCCTCGCGCCCAGAGGGCCCCAGCATTTT
TRBD1	few	TRBV5-6	TRBJ1-1	CASSRQGEYLNTEAFF	TGTGCCAGCAGCCGACAGGGCGAATATCTTAACACTGAAGCTTTCTTT
TRBD2	many	TRBV20-1	TRBJ2-7	CSAAGGPDEQYF	TGCAGTGCCGCGGGAGGGCCGGACGAGCAGTACTTC
NA	many	TRBV30	TRBJ1-1	CAWSKDGNTEAFF	TGTGCCTGGTCGAAAGACGGGAACACTGAAGCTTTCTTT
NA	NA	TRBV4-1	TRBJ1-5	CASSQTGGLGNQPQHF	TGCGCCAGCAGCCAGACCGGAGGGTTAGGCAATCAGCCCCAGCATTTT
NA	NA	TRBV4-1	TRBJ2-7	CASSQEPYEQYF	TGCGCCAGCAGCCAAGAACCCTACGAGCAGTACTTC
TRBD2	few	TRBV4-1	TRBJ2-5	CASSHRSKRGLAEETQYF	TGCGCCAGCAGCCACCGATCCAAGAGGGGACTAGCGGAAGAGACCCAGTACTTC
TRBD2	many	TRBV7-3	TRBJ2-1	CASSLTTSGRQNEQFF	TGTGCCAGCAGCTTAACGACTAGCGGGAGACAAAATGAGCAGTTCTTC
NA	NA	TRBV28	TRBJ2-7	CASVSPYEQYF	TGTGCCAGCGTGTCCCCCTACGAGCAGTACTTC
NA	many	TRBV3-1	TRBJ2-7	CASSQDGAHEQYF	TGTGCCAGCAGCCAAGATGGAGCCCACGAGCAGTACTTC
NA	NA	TRBV29-1	TRBJ1-2	CSVEEVDRGHYGYTF	TGCAGCGTTGAGGAAGTGGACAGAGGACACTATGGCTACACCTTC
TRBD2	NA	TRBV7-2	TRBJ2-1	CASSLKVTSGDYNEQFF	TGTGCCAGCAGCTTAAAGGTGACTAGCGGGGACTACAATGAGCAGTTCTTC
TRBD2	few	TRBV27	TRBJ2-5	CASSWDGTSGVVTQYF	TGTGCCAGCAGTTGGGACGGGACTAGCGGGGTCGTGACCCAGTACTTC
TRBD2	NA	TRBV20-1	TRBJ2-1	CSARDPTSGYNEQFF	TGCAGTGCTAGAGACCCGACTAGCGGGTACAATGAGCAGTTCTTC
TRBD2	few	TRBV19	TRBJ2-1	CASSRGTSGSSYNEQFF	TGTGCCAGTAGTAGAGGGACTAGCGGGAGCTCCTACAATGAGCAGTTCTTC
TRBD2	many	TRBV3-1	TRBJ2-3	CASSQSVRGGTDTQYF	TGTGCCAGCAGCCAATCTGTTCGGGGGGGCACAGATACGCAGTATTTT
TRBD2	many	TRBV20-1	TRBJ2-5	CSASPGLAMETQYF	TGCAGTGCTTCTCCGGGACTAGCTATGGAGACCCAGTACTTC
NA	many	TRBV20-1	TRBJ2-3	CSARDFRTDTQYF	TGCAGTGCTAGAGATTTCAGGACAGATACGCAGTATTTT
TRBD2	NA	TRBV7-2	TRBJ2-5	CASSLGTSSAQETQYF	TGTGCCAGCAGCTTGGGGACTAGTAGTGCCCAAGAGACCCAGTACTTC
TRBD2	few	TRBV7-2	TRBJ2-1	CTSSLYGGGKYNEQFF	TGTACCAGCAGCTTATACGGCGGGGGGAAGTACAATGAGCAGTTCTTC
NA	many	TRBV3-1	TRBJ2-3	CASSQADSGFVDTQYF	TGTGCCAGCAGCCAAGCCGACAGCGGGTTTGTGGATACGCAGTATTTT
TRBD1	NA	TRBV28	TRBJ1-2	CASKPLDRGHGYTF	TGTGCCAGCAAACCCCTCGACAGGGGGCATGGCTACACCTTC